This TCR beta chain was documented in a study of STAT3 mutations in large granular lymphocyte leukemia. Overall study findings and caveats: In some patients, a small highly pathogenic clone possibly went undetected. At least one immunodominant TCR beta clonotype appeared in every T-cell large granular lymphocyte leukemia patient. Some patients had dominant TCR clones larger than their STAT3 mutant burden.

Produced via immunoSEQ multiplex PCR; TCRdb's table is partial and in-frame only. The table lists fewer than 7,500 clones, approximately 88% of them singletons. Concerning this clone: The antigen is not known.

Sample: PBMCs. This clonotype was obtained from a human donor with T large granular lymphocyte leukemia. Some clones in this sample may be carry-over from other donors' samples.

DNA for the CDR3: TGTGCCAGCAGCTCATACAGGGATAATTCACCCCTCCACTTT. This sequence encodes CASSSYRDNSPLHF. The chain joins TRBV7-2 to TRBJ1-6, with D maybe TRBD1 (6 bases). V was clipped by 4 bases and J by 5 bases, with 9 bases between them. Germline values: CDR1 SGHTA, CDR2 FQGNSA. The CDR3 extends over 14 amino acids. The entire variable domain, with the rest obtained from reference TRBV7-2 and TRBJ1-6, is as follows: GAGVSQSPSNKVTEKGKDVELRCDPISGHTALYWYRQSLGQGLEFLIYFQGNSAPDKSGLPSDRFSAERTGGSVSTLTIQRTQQEDSAVYLCASSSYRDNSPLHFGNGTRLTVT.